The 23 T cell receptor beta chains below were found in one sample sequenced in a study of T cells in severe cutaneous drug reactions. The patients sequenced had a carbamazepine-induced Stevens-Johnson syndrome or toxic epidermal necrolysis reaction. TCR subtype-specific primers in iRepertoire multiplex PCR prepared libraries for bulk and single-cell sequencing. TCRdb re-called the multiplex PCR reads and shows each CDR3 protein once, DNA omitted. The ten most abundant clones cover approximately 15% of a sample with around 5,700 distinct CDR3 sequences. Sequencing used PBMCs. These receptors all stem from a human donor with a severe cutaneous adverse drug reaction.

Judged by frequency, this clonotype is medium-sized. The CDR3 spells CASSHTEAPTEAFF. The chain is built from TRBV14 and TRBJ1-1. This CDR3 is 14 amino acids long. Germline V gives CDR1 SGHDN, CDR2 FVKESK.

This clonotype counts as medium-sized by frequency. This chain joins TRBV4-1 and TRBJ2-1. The CDR3 runs 15 residues. CDR1 is MGHRA and CDR2 is YSYEKL in the germline V gene. Here the CDR3 reads CASSQDLTDYNEQFF.

J is TRBJ2-1 and V is TRBV11-2; the TCRdb D gene call, TRBD1, has no DNA to confirm it. The CDR3 totals 14 residues. CDR1 is SGHAT, CDR2 FQNNGV, per germline. The CDR3: CASSLQGTYNEQFF.

The rearrangement joins TRBV6-1 to TRBJ2-7; the TCRdb D gene call, TRBD1, has no DNA to confirm it. CDR1 is MNHNS, CDR2 SASEGT, per germline. The CDR3 is made up of 16 amino acids. The CDR3 spells CASSEFGTGISYEQYF.

J is TRBJ2-1 and V is TRBV2; TCRdb selects TRBD2, and the lack of DNA leaves this call unchecked. Germline V gene sequence: CDR1 SNHLY, CDR2 FYNNEI. The CDR3 totals 14 residues. The CDR3: CASSVRLAGDEQFF.

The J gene is TRBJ2-3, the V gene TRBV25-1; TCRdb returns TRBD2, unconfirmable since there is no DNA. CDR1 MGHDK and CDR2 SYGVNS come from the germline V gene. The CDR3 contains 17 residues. CDR3: CASREARGLAGTDTQYF.

V usage is TRBV7-6 and J usage is TRBJ2-1; TCRdb's D call, TRBD2, is unchecked because there is no DNA. Germline V gives CDR1 SGHVS, CDR2 FNYEAQ. The CDR3 is 21 amino acids. CDR3 residues: CASSLVESLAGEYVRVNEQFF.

The chain's CDR3 is CSARKGPEQFF. The chain combines TRBV20-1 with TRBJ2-1; TCRdb's D call of TRBD2 is untestable without DNA. Germline lookup yields CDR1 DFQATT and CDR2 SNEGSKA (reference sequence). This CDR3 contains 11 residues.

This clonotype counts as medium-sized by frequency. The rearrangement uses TRBV18 and TRBJ2-5; TCRdb's D gene call, TRBD1, goes unchecked for lack of DNA. The CDR3 spans 15 residues. Germline values: CDR1 KGHSH, CDR2 LQKENI. This CDR3 is CASSEGQGVPGGQYF.

The chain carries TRBV28 and TRBJ2-7. Germline CDR1 is MDHEN and CDR2 is SYDVKM. The CDR3 is 12 residues long. CDR3 loop: CASNDLSYEQYF.

This clonotype registers medium-sized by frequency. J is TRBJ2-1 and V is TRBV27; the D call from TCRdb, TRBD1, cannot be confirmed without DNA. Germline loops: CDR1 MNHEY, CDR2 SMNVEV (reference sequence). CDR3 length equals 14 residues. The chain's CDR3 is CASRRDRGYNEQFF.

This sequence joins TRBV12-3 or TRBV12-4 and TRBJ2-7; no DNA is available, so the TRBD2 call from TCRdb remains unchecked. The CDR3 runs 14 residues. The CDR3 loop is CASRSSGRGYEQYF.

This chain links TRBV2 with TRBJ2-7. Germline assignment: CDR1 SNHLY and CDR2 FYNNEI. This CDR3 has 14 amino acids. CDR3: CASSEGSLSYEQYF.

This chain uses TRBV7-9 with TRBJ1-4; without DNA, the TCRdb call of TRBD1 cannot be checked. The CDR3 is made up of 14 amino acids. Germline CDR1 is SEHNR and CDR2 is FQNEAQ (reference sequence). This CDR3 is CASSLDRRSIKLFF.

Measured by frequency, this clonotype is medium-sized. The rearrangement uses TRBV15 and TRBJ2-2. This CDR3 is built from 12 residues. Germline-derived CDR1 and CDR2 are LNHNV and YYDKDF (reference sequence). The CDR3 spells CATSIRTGELFF.

This clonotype registers medium-sized by frequency. The chain couples TRBV9 to TRBJ2-1; TCRdb's D call of TRBD1 is untestable without DNA. Germline lookup yields CDR1 SGDLS and CDR2 YYNGEE. The CDR3 consists of 15 residues. The CDR3 loop is CASSVDGAGGNEQFF.

By frequency, this clonotype is medium-sized. The rearrangement joins TRBV7-3 to TRBJ1-4. CDR3 length equals 13 residues. Per the germline V gene, CDR1 is SGHTA and CDR2 is FQGTGA. The CDR3 here is CASSFQVGKKLFF.

The V and J genes are TRBV4-1 and TRBJ1-3; the TCRdb D gene call, TRBD1, has no DNA to confirm it. CDR3 length: 13 residues. Germline CDR1 MGHRA, CDR2 YSYEKL. CDR3: CASSPGGRDTIYF.

By frequency, this clonotype is medium-sized (0.01 to 0.1%). This chain connects TRBV6-4 to TRBJ1-1. The CDR3 length is 13 residues. Germline CDR1 is MRHNA and CDR2 is SNTAGT. The chain's CDR3 is CASSEWENTEAFF.

By frequency, this clonotype is medium-sized (0.01 to 0.1%). J is TRBJ1-1 and V is TRBV7-2; TCRdb reports TRBD1, a call that lacks DNA to check it against. The CDR3 covers 13 residues. CDR1 SGHTA and CDR2 FQGNSA come from the germline V gene. The CDR3 spells CASRRGLNTEAFF.

This sequence joins TRBV5-1 and TRBJ2-3; TCRdb proposes TRBD1, but this gene call is untestable without DNA. Germline lookup yields CDR1 SGHRS and CDR2 YFSETQ. This CDR3 has 14 residues. CDR3 in amino acids: CASSRAGSTDTQYF.

This CDR3 reads CSVDKTSSGNTIYF. The rearrangement links TRBV29-1 to TRBJ1-3. The CDR3 runs 14 residues. In germline, CDR1 is SQVTM, CDR2 ANQGSEA.

By frequency, this clonotype is medium-sized. The V gene is TRBV28, the J gene TRBJ2-1; TCRdb outputs TRBD2, but without DNA this stays unchecked. CDR1 MDHEN and CDR2 SYDVKM come from the germline V gene. This CDR3 is built from 11 residues. The CDR3 region is CASSPSGEQFF.